Below are 10 T cell receptor beta chains sequenced from a single sample in a study of CXCR3-negative and CXCR3-positive naive CD8 T cells. Study-level findings and limits: A higher hydrophobicity marked the TRB CDR3s of CXCR3-positive naive cells versus CXCR3-negative naive cells.

Via 5' RACE with UMI labels, TRB cDNA libraries were prepared. Reanalyzing the 5' RACE reads, TCRdb keeps one entry per CDR3 protein, without DNA. The sample data list fewer than 140,000 distinct CDR3 sequences. No antigen is known for these receptors. The specimen was naive CXCR3+ CD8+ T cells from blood. As to subset: CD45RO-CCR7+CD27+CD95- naive CD8+ T cells expressing CXCR3 (TNR3+). The receptors derive from a human donor in good health. Some clones in this sample may be carry-over from other donors' samples.

V and J are TRBV28 and TRBJ1-5; with no DNA, the TCRdb D assignment of TRBD1 cannot be verified. Germline V CDR1 and CDR2: MDHEN, SYDVKM. The CDR3 is 13 residues long. This CDR3 is CASYDRGNQPQHF.

The chain uses TRBV12-3 or TRBV12-4 and TRBJ2-7; the TCRdb D gene call, TRBD2, has no DNA to confirm it. The CDR3 has 14 residues. This chain's CDR3 is CASSTGGFSYEQYF.

V and J are TRBV7-9 and TRBJ2-3; the D call of TRBD1 rests on TCRdb alone, since no DNA is present to check it. CDR1 is SEHNR, CDR2 FQNEAQ, per germline (reference sequence). The CDR3 loop spans 16 amino acids. The CDR3 region is CASSLSPGEGVNTQYF.

The chain recombines TRBV7-8 with TRBJ2-4; TCRdb indicates TRBD1, and absent DNA this call remains unverified. The CDR3 has 18 residues. Germline V gene lookup returns CDR1 SGHVS and CDR2 FQNEAQ. CDR3 sequence: CASSLTGDRGTGGFIQYF.

The V gene is TRBV12-3 or TRBV12-4, the J gene TRBJ2-1; TCRdb gives TRBD1 as the D gene, but with no DNA this cannot be confirmed. There are 13 residues in the CDR3. CDR3 protein: CASSRDGSNEQFF.

The chain links TRBV12-3 or TRBV12-4 to TRBJ2-1; TCRdb selects TRBD1, and the lack of DNA leaves this call unchecked. The CDR3 is 12 amino acids. CDR3 region: CASSLPRGEQFF.

This chain links TRBV6-2 or TRBV6-3 with TRBJ1-3. This CDR3 is built from 17 residues. Germline-derived CDR1 and CDR2 are MNHEY and SVGEGT. CDR3 loop: CASSYSFGTSAQNTIYF.

The V gene is TRBV5-5, the J gene TRBJ2-3; TCRdb reports TRBD2, a call that lacks DNA to check it against. Germline CDR1 reads SGHKS; CDR2 reads YYEKEE (reference sequence). The CDR3 contains 12 residues. The CDR3 region is CASSLDPHPQYF.

This chain's CDR3 is CSVELAGGRGYNEQFF. The chain has TRBV29-1 and TRBJ2-1; TCRdb's D call of TRBD2 is untestable without DNA. The CDR3 has 16 amino acids. Germline CDR1 is SQVTM and CDR2 is ANQGSEA.

This sequence joins TRBV6-5 and TRBJ2-1; TCRdb's D call of TRBD2 is untestable without DNA. Germline V gene sequence: CDR1 MNHEY, CDR2 SVGAGI. The CDR3 length is 15 residues. CDR3 sequence: CASSYGSRSYNEQFF.